These 17 T cell receptor beta chains came from one sample sequenced in a study of cytomegalovirus exposure and HLA in healthy donors. The PCR ran on 60 Vbeta and 13 Jbeta primers. Assay: immunoSEQ multiplex PCR; the TCRdb copy retains only in-frame clones and omits some. The sample consists of some 250,000 clones, 82% of them appearing once. The material sequenced was PBMCs. The receptors come from a middle-aged woman in good health and CMV-seropositive.

The gene calls are TRBV13 and TRBJ2-3, with TRBD2 identical over 10 bases. The trim removed 4 bases at V and 4 bases at J, leaving 5 bases unmatched. CDR1 is PRHDT and CDR2 is FYEKMQ in the germline V gene (reference sequence). The CDR3 length is 15 residues. CDR3: CASSSRAGGPDTQYF. The CDR3 DNA reads as TGTGCCAGCAGCTCTAGAGCGGGGGGGCCAGATACGCAGTATTTT.

The V and J genes are TRBV19 and TRBJ1-1; 8 bases map to TRBD1. J lost 5 bases, V lost 3 bases, and 8 bases had no gene match. The CDR3 covers 15 residues. From germline, CDR1 is LNHDA and CDR2 SQIVND (reference sequence). CDR3 DNA: TGTGCCAGTAGTATGCGGAGACAGGGGAGGACTGAAGCTTTCTTT. Translation: CASSMRRQGRTEAFF.

The V gene is TRBV15, the J gene TRBJ2-1, with TRBD2 matching over 12 bases. The CDR3 covers 16 residues. V dropped 5 bases and J dropped 3; count of bases not matched to a gene: 5. Germline-derived CDR1 and CDR2 are LNHNV and YYDKDF (reference sequence). This CDR3 reads CATSVGLAGSYNEQFF. The CDR3 DNA reads TGTGCCACCAGCGTCGGACTAGCGGGGAGCTACAATGAGCAGTTCTTC.

V gene TRBV7-2 combines with J gene TRBJ2-5, with a weak D call TRBD1 (6 bases). Per the germline V gene, CDR1 is SGHTA and CDR2 is FQGNSA. The V end lost 2 bases, the J end lost 4 bases, and 14 bases lay between the germline ends. The CDR3 runs to 15 residues. This CDR3 reads CASSLTTGLGETQYF. The CDR3 DNA reads as TGTGCCAGCAGCTTAACCACAGGGCTCGGAGAGACCCAGTACTTC.

V and J are TRBV7-3 and TRBJ1-1; tentatively, D is TRBD1 (6 bases). With 4 bases removed from V and 0 bases from J, the gap between germline ends came to 9 bases. CDR1 SGHTA and CDR2 FQGTGA come from the germline V gene. CDR3 size: 14 residues. The DNA for the CDR3 is TGTGCCAGCAGCTCGGACAGCATGAACACTGAAGCTTTCTTT. This translates into CASSSDSMNTEAFF. The whole variable domain, remainder taken from reference TRBV7-3 and TRBJ1-1, is GAGVSQTPSNKVTEKGKYVELRCDPISGHTALYWYRQSLGQGPEFLIYFQGTGAADDSGLPNDRFFAVRPEGSVSTLKIQRTERGDSAVYLCASSSDSMNTEAFFGQGTRLTVV.

This sequence joins TRBV11-1 and TRBJ1-2; TRBD1 aligns across 9 bases. Germline values: CDR1 SGHAT, CDR2 FQDESV (reference sequence). The trim removed 6 bases at V and 7 bases at J, leaving 6 bases unmatched. The length of the CDR3 is 13 residues. DNA for the CDR3: TGTGCCAGCAGTCCCAGGACAGGGGCTGGCTACACCTTC. Translation: CASSPRTGAGYTF.

The chain is built from TRBV28 and TRBJ1-5; 9 bases line up with TRBD1. Germline-derived CDR1 and CDR2 are MDHEN and SYDVKM. J was trimmed by 3 bases and V by 2 bases; bases with no gene match: 2. The CDR3 sequence is 15 residues long. The CDR3 coding sequence is TGTGCCAGCAGTTTAGACAGGGGGATCAATCAGCCCCAGCATTTT. Protein product: CASSLDRGINQPQHF.

This chain connects TRBV10-1 to TRBJ1-5; D is undetermined. This CDR3 has 16 residues. V lost 3 bases and J 3 bases, leaving 15 bases between the germline ends. Germline lookup yields CDR1 WNHNN and CDR2 SYGVQD (reference sequence). For the CDR3, the DNA is TGCGCCAGCAGTGATACAGATCCTCTACCCAATCAGCCCCAGCATTTT. This sequence encodes CASSDTDPLPNQPQHF.

The chain employs TRBV5-1 and TRBJ2-5, with D possibly matching TRBD2 (5 bases). Germline lookup yields CDR1 SGHRS and CDR2 YFSETQ. The CDR3 covers 17 residues. V lost 4 bases and J lost 2, with 21 bases in between. CDR3 sequence: CASSRKTTATLQETQYF. The CDR3 bases are TGCGCCAGCAGCCGAAAGACTACCGCGACACTTCAAGAGACCCAGTACTTC.

The J gene is TRBJ1-1, the V gene TRBV5-1, with D perhaps TRBD1 (5 bases). The germline V gene encodes CDR1 SGHRS and CDR2 YFSETQ. The V gene lost 4 bases and the J gene lost 1 base, with 11 bases spanning the gap. The CDR3 is 14 residues long. CDR3 region: CASSITGPNTEAFF. CDR3 sequence (DNA): TGCGCCAGCAGCATCACAGGTCCGAACACTGAAGCTTTCTTT.

This chain links TRBV19 with TRBJ2-7; the D gene is possibly TRBD1 (6 bases). Per germline, CDR1 LNHDA and CDR2 SQIVND (reference sequence). The CDR3 is 16 amino acids. V was pared by 3 bases and J by 0 bases, with 15 bases between. This chain's CDR3 is CASSIGTNPSSYEQYF. The CDR3 region has the DNA TGTGCCAGTAGTATCGGGACAAACCCTAGCTCCTACGAGCAGTACTTC. Based on the CDR3 plus reference TRBV19 and TRBJ2-7, the full variable domain is DGGITQSPKYLFRKEGQNVTLSCEQNLNHDAMYWYRQDPGQGLRLIYYSQIVNDFQKGDIAEGYSVSREKKESFPLTVTSAQKNPTAFYLCASSIGTNPSSYEQYFGPGTRLTVT.

For the CDR3, the DNA is TGTGCCAGCAGTGACTCGAGGGGACAGGGGCGGGCCACAGATACGCAGTATTTT. As protein: CASSDSRGQGRATDTQYF. The V call is TRBV6-4, the J call TRBJ2-3, with 10 bases identical to TRBD1. The CDR3 covers 18 residues. Germline V gene data show CDR1 as MRHNA and CDR2 as SNTAGT. The trim removed 0 bases at V and 2 bases at J, leaving 8 bases unmatched.

This clone was detected only once. The rearrangement joins TRBV5-4 to TRBJ2-2; 7 nucleotides line up with TRBD1. Germline CDR1 SGHNT, CDR2 YYREEE (reference sequence). With V trimmed by 6 bases and J by 0 bases, 5 bases remained unmatched. The CDR3 covers 15 residues. The CDR3 here is CASTLGQANTGELFF. The CDR3 DNA reads TGTGCCAGCACCCTTGGACAGGCGAACACCGGGGAGCTGTTTTTT.

This chain joins TRBV4-3 and TRBJ2-1; D may be TRBD1 (6 bases). This CDR3 is built from 15 residues. V shed 0 bases and J shed 9 bases, with 15 bases lying between them. CDR1 LGHNA and CDR2 YSLEER come from the germline V gene. The CDR3 coding sequence is TGCGCCAGCAGCCAAGATGCCACAGGGTACGGTGAGCAGTTCTTC. This sequence encodes CASSQDATGYGEQFF.

This clone has a handful of counts. The CDR3 spells CASSFPGGRANVLTF. For the CDR3, the DNA is TGTGCCAGCAGCTTCCCGGGCGGGAGGGCCAACGTCCTGACTTTC. The chain has TRBV7-9 and TRBJ2-6; a weak D match, TRBD2 (6 bases). Germline-derived CDR1 and CDR2 are SEHNR and FQNEAQ (reference sequence). The CDR3 spans 15 residues. V lost 3 bases, J lost 5 bases, and 11 bases lay in between.

The chain couples TRBV19 to TRBJ1-1, with 12 bases lining up with TRBD1. This CDR3 spans 15 amino acids. From germline, CDR1 is LNHDA and CDR2 SQIVND (reference sequence). V shed 5 bases and J 3 bases; nucleotides not matched to a gene: 4. This CDR3 reads CASSLGQGAHTEAFF. The CDR3 coding sequence is TGTGCCAGTAGTTTGGGACAGGGGGCACACACTGAAGCTTTCTTT.

In DNA form, the CDR3 reads TGTGCCAGCAGTGACAGGGTGGGGACCGGGGAGCTGTTTTTT. It codes for CASSDRVGTGELFF. The chain links TRBV25-1 to TRBJ2-2, with D maybe TRBD1 (5 bases). The germline V gene encodes CDR1 MGHDK and CDR2 SYGVNS. The CDR3 totals 14 residues. Trimming removed 3 bases from V and 5 bases from J, with 10 bases in between.